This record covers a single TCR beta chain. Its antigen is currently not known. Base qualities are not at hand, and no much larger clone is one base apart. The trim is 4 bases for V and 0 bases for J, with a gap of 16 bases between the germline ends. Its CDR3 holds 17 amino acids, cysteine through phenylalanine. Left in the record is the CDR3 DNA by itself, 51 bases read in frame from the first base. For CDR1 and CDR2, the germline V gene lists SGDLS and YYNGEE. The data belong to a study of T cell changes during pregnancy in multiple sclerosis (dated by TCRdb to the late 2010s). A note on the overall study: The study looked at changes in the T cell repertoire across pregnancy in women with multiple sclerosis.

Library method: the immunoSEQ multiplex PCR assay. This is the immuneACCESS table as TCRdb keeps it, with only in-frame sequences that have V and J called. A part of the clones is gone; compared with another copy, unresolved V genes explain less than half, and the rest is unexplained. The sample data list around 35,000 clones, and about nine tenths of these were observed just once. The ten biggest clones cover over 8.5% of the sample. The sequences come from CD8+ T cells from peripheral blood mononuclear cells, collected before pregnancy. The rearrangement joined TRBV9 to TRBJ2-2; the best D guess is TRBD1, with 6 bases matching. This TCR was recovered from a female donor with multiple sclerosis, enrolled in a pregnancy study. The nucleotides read TGTGCCAGCAGCCTATTGCCACAGGGATCGAACACCGGGGAGCTGTTTTTT. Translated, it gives CASSLLPQGSNTGELFF.